Presented here are 15 T cell receptor beta chains from one specimen sequenced in a study of T cells in localized non-small cell lung cancer. The assay was immunoSEQ multiplex PCR, and TCRdb's table has in-frame clones only and misses some. The profile covers more than 30,000 clones, with about 81% appearing a single time and 35% to 40% taken by the ten largest. This specimen consisted of peripheral blood, obtained before any cancer treatment. The source of these receptors is a male donor older than 55 with stage II squamous cell lung carcinoma.

The CDR3 sequence is CATTGAGLNNEQFF. CDR3 coding DNA: TGTGCCACTACGGGAGCCGGCCTCAACAATGAGCAGTTCTTC. The chain carries TRBV10-3 and TRBJ2-1, with D maybe TRBD2 (6 bases). The CDR3 length is 14 residues. The V and J ends lost 10 bases and 5 bases respectively, with 18 bases between them. Germline values: CDR1 ENHRY, CDR2 SYGVKD.

The chain uses TRBV5-1 and TRBJ1-6, with TRBD1 as a possible D gene (5 bases). This CDR3 spans 16 amino acids. Germline CDR1 reads SGHRS; CDR2 reads YFSETQ. Deletions cut 1 base from V and 1 base from J, with 9 bases between. DNA for the CDR3: TGCGCCAGCAGCTTGCAGGGTAAATCCTATAATTCACCCCTCCACTTT. Amino acid sequence: CASSLQGKSYNSPLHF.

The chain joins TRBV29-1 to TRBJ2-1; D might be TRBD2 (6 bases). Germline V gene sequence: CDR1 SQVTM, CDR2 ANQGSEA. Trimming took off 3 bases at V and 2 bases at J, with 11 bases between the two ends. The CDR3 consists of 14 residues. CDR3 DNA: TGCAGCGTTGACCAGGGAGGCGCCTACAATGAGCAGTTCTTC. Protein: CSVDQGGAYNEQFF.

This chain joins TRBV4-2 and TRBJ1-1, with D possibly TRBD1 on 5 matching bases. Germline V gives CDR1 LGHNA, CDR2 YNFKEQ. V was shortened by 3 bases and J by 1 base, with 9 bases between the two germline ends. The CDR3 has 14 amino acids. The CDR3 region is CASSQQQGNTEAFF. In DNA form, the CDR3 reads TGTGCCAGCAGCCAGCAGCAGGGGAACACTGAAGCTTTCTTT.

J is TRBJ2-2 and V is TRBV19; D gene unclear. In germline, CDR1 is LNHDA, CDR2 SQIVND (reference sequence). Trimming took 5 bases from V and 6 from J, leaving 16 bases between them. The CDR3 is 15 residues long. The CDR3 reads CASSLDGAIAGELFF. The CDR3 DNA sequence: TGTGCCAGTAGTCTGGACGGAGCGATCGCCGGGGAGCTGTTTTTT.

J is TRBJ2-7 and V is TRBV21-1; the table calls TRBD2, which could not be checked here. TRBV21-1 is a documented pseudogene. The CDR3 has 17 amino acids. The CDR3 DNA reads TGTGCCAGCAGCAAAGCAGCGGGGGGATATGTAATCGACGAGCAGTACTTC. Encoded protein: CASSKAAGGYVIDEQYF.

The V gene is TRBV19, the J gene TRBJ2-2, with D tentatively TRBD1 (6 bases). From germline, CDR1 is LNHDA and CDR2 SQIVND (reference sequence). Between the trimmed V and J ends, which lost 5 bases and 1 base, there was a span of 8 bases. The CDR3 is 14 amino acids. This CDR3 reads CASSQGWNTGELFF. CDR3 DNA: TGTGCCAGTAGTCAGGGGTGGAACACCGGGGAGCTGTTTTTT.

To note about this clone: The same CDR3 arises from other DNA sequences in this sample as well. The rearrangement joins TRBV6-5 to TRBJ1-2; 7 nucleotides agree with TRBD1. CDR1 and CDR2 (germline): MNHEY, SVGAGI. The V gene end was trimmed by 4 bases and the J gene end by 3 bases; junction bases not matched to a gene: 5. The CDR3 contains 14 residues. The CDR3 protein is CASSSGGTDYGYTF. The CDR3 coding sequence is TGTGCCAGCAGTTCCGGAGGGACAGACTATGGCTACACCTTC.

The J gene is TRBJ2-4, the V gene TRBV5-4, with no clear D. The CDR3 is made up of 14 amino acids. In germline, CDR1 is SGHNT, CDR2 YYREEE (reference sequence). Trimming stripped 4 bases from V and 6 bases from J, with 14 bases between. The CDR3 nucleotides are TGTGCCAGCAGCGGTAACAGCAAGGCAAACATTCAGTACTTC. It specifies CASSGNSKANIQYF.

This chain connects TRBV7-9 to TRBJ2-2; D remains ambiguous. This CDR3 contains 16 residues. V gave up 2 bases and J gave up 6 bases, with 16 bases separating them. Per the germline V gene, CDR1 is SEHNR and CDR2 is FQNEAQ (reference sequence). The CDR3 spells CASSLMFRRSPGELFF. The CDR3 DNA follows: TGTGCCAGCAGCTTAATGTTCCGGCGGTCTCCCGGGGAGCTGTTTTTT.

This chain connects TRBV5-4 to TRBJ2-5; 8 bases match TRBD1. Trimming took 5 bases from V and 1 from J; bases not matched to a gene: 16. This CDR3 has 18 amino acids. Germline CDR1 SGHNT, CDR2 YYREEE (reference sequence). CDR3 bases: TGTGCCAGCAGTAAGCCGGGACAGGCGCACCTCACCCAAGAGACCCAGTACTTC. Its protein is CASSKPGQAHLTQETQYF.

The chain couples TRBV7-9 to TRBJ1-2, with TRBD1 matching over 7 bases. After removal of 1 base from V and 5 bases from J, the junction contained 7 bases not matched to a gene. CDR1 and CDR2 from the germline V gene are SEHNR and FQNEAQ (reference sequence). The CDR3 extends over 15 amino acids. CDR3 DNA sequence: TGTGCCAGCAGCTTAGGACAGGGACAGTTATATGGCTACACCTTC. It specifies CASSLGQGQLYGYTF.

This clone was counted only a few times. The chain has TRBV29-1 and TRBJ2-5; D may be TRBD1 (6 bases). Germline lookup yields CDR1 SQVTM and CDR2 ANQGSEA. V shed 1 base and J shed 1 base, with 13 bases lying between them. The CDR3 runs to 15 residues. The CDR3 DNA reads TGCAGCGTTGAAGTGGGCGGCAGGGGCCAAGAGACCCAGTACTTC. Translation gives CSVEVGGRGQETQYF.

The chain carries TRBV7-2 and TRBJ1-3; possible D gene TRBD1, 6 bases. With 3 bases removed from V and 0 bases from J, the gap between germline ends came to 12 bases. CDR3 length equals 16 residues. Per the germline V gene, CDR1 is SGHTA and CDR2 is FQGNSA. DNA of the CDR3: TGTGCCAGCAGCTTGGTTGGACAGAGCTCTGGAAACACCATATATTTT. It yields the protein CASSLVGQSSGNTIYF.

V and J are TRBV19 and TRBJ1-3; D unclear. V was trimmed by 5 bases and J by 2 bases, leaving 16 bases between them. Germline assignment: CDR1 LNHDA and CDR2 SQIVND (reference sequence). This CDR3 is 16 amino acids long. The CDR3, as DNA: TGTGCCAGTAGTCCCTTGGTGCGGACTGCTGGAAACACCATATATTTT. Protein: CASSPLVRTAGNTIYF.